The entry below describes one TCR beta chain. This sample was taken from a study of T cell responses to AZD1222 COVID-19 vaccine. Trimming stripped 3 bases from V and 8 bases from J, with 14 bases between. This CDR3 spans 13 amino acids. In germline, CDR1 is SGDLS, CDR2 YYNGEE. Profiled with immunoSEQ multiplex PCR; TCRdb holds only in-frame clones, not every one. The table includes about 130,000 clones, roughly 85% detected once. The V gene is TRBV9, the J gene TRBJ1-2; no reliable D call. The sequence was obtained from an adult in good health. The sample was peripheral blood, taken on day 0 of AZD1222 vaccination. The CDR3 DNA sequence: TGTGCCAGCAGCGCAGACCTGTCGGGGGGCTACACCTTC. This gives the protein CASSADLSGGYTF.